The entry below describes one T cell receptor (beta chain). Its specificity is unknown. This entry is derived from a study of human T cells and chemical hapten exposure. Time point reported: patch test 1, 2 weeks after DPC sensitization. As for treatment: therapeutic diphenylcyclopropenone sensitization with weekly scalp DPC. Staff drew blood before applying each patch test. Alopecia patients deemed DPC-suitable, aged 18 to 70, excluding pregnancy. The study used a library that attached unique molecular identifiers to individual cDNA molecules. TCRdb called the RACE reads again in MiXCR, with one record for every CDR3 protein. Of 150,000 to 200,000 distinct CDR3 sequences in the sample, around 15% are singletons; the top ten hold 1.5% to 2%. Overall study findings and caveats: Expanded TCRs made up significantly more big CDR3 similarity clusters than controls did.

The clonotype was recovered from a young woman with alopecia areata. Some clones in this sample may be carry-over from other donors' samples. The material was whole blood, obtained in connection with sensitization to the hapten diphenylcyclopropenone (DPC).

The CDR3 region has the DNA TGTGCCAGCAGTTACCCCCCCATACAGAATGATGAAAAACTGTTTTTT. Protein product: CASSYPPIQNDEKLFF. This chain uses TRBV6-6 with TRBJ1-4; D gene ambiguous. Trimming removed 2 bases at V and 6 bases at J, with 16 bases between. This CDR3 contains 16 residues. The germline gives CDR1 MNHNY, CDR2 SVGAGI (reference sequence).